A single sample gave rise to the 5 T cell receptor beta chains below, sequenced in a study of OX40 agonist ivuxolimab in advanced cancers. The data were produced by immunoSEQ multiplex PCR, yet TCRdb's version contains in-frame clones alone and is incomplete. The sample includes fewer than 25,000 clones, around 89% of them seen just once. Sequenced here: CD4+ or CD8+ T cells sorted from blood, sampled in a trial of the OX40 agonist ivuxolimab. The receptors were sampled from an adult with an advanced solid tumor such as melanoma, head and neck, liver or kidney cancer.

The V gene is TRBV28, the J gene TRBJ2-2; 9 nucleotides match TRBD1. CDR1 and CDR2 from the germline V gene are MDHEN and SYDVKM. This CDR3 comprises 16 residues. Losses at the gene ends were 3 bases for V and 2 bases for J; bases not matched to a gene: 4. The CDR3: CASSFEGQGNTGELFF. CDR3 bases: TGTGCCAGCAGTTTTGAGGGACAGGGAAACACCGGGGAGCTGTTTTTT.

This chain joins TRBV27 and TRBJ1-2; 7 bases are shared with TRBD1. The CDR3 sequence is 16 residues long. J lost 3 bases, V lost 4 bases, and 11 bases had no gene match. Germline V gives CDR1 MNHEY, CDR2 SMNVEV (reference sequence). This CDR3 is CASSYLRQGVYYGYTF. CDR3 nucleotides: TGTGCCAGCAGTTACCTTCGACAGGGAGTATACTATGGCTACACCTTC.

DNA of the CDR3: TGCAGCGTTTCCCTGGGGCAGAGCAATCAGCCCCAGCATTTT. Translated, it gives CSVSLGQSNQPQHF. The chain recombines TRBV29-1 with TRBJ1-5; a weak D match, TRBD1 (5 bases). The CDR3 has 14 amino acids. Germline V gene data show CDR1 as SQVTM and CDR2 as ANQGSEA. The V and J ends lost 5 bases and 1 base respectively, with 12 bases between them. Based on the CDR3 plus reference TRBV29-1 and TRBJ1-5, the full variable domain is SAVISQKPSRDICQRGTSLTIQCQVDSQVTMMFWYRQQPGQSLTLIATANQGSEATYESGFVIDKFPISRPNLTFSTLTVSNMSPEDSSIYLCSVSLGQSNQPQHFGDGTRLSIL.

The gene calls are TRBV19 and TRBJ1-1; TRBD1 matches 7 bases. This CDR3 is built from 15 residues. Per germline, CDR1 LNHDA and CDR2 SQIVND (reference sequence). The J segment lost 4 bases and the V segment lost 6 bases, leaving 11 bases of the junction unmatched. The CDR3 is CASRPSDRESTEAFF. The CDR3 nucleotides read TGTGCCAGTAGGCCTTCCGACAGGGAGAGCACTGAAGCTTTCTTT.

The chain uses TRBV11-2 and TRBJ2-2, with TRBD2 matching over 14 bases. Germline CDR1 SGHAT, CDR2 FQNNGV. The CDR3 has 18 amino acids. The V gene end was trimmed by 5 bases and the J gene end by 4 bases; junction bases not matched to a gene: 9. CDR3 sequence reads: CASSPGLAGVVSTGELFF. DNA of the CDR3: TGTGCCAGCAGCCCGGGACTAGCGGGAGTAGTAAGCACCGGGGAGCTGTTTTTT.